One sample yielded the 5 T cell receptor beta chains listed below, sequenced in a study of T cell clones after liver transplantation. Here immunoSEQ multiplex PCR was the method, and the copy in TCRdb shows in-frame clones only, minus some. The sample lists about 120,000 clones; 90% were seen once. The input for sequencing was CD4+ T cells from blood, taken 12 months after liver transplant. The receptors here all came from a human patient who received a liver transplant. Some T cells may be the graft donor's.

CDR3: CASSVDLRAAEAFF. In nucleotides, the CDR3 is TGTGCCAGCAGCGTAGATTTAAGGGCAGCTGAAGCTTTCTTT. The chain links TRBV9 to TRBJ1-1; no clear D. Trimming pared 0 bases from V and 6 bases from J, leaving 12 bases between. There are 14 residues in the CDR3. Germline CDR1 SGDLS, CDR2 YYNGEE.

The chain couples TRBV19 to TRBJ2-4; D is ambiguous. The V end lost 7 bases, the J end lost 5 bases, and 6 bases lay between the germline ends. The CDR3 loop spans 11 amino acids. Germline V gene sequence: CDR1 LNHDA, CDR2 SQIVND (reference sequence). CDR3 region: CASKGENIQYF. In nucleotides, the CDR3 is TGTGCCAGTAAGGGTGAAAACATTCAGTACTTC.

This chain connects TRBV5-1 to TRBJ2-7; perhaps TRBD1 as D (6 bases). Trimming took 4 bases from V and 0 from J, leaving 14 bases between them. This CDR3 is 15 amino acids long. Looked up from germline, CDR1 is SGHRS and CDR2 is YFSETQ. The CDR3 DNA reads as TGCGCCAGCAGCCCCAGGGGAGCCCTCTCCTACGAGCAGTACTTC. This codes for CASSPRGALSYEQYF.

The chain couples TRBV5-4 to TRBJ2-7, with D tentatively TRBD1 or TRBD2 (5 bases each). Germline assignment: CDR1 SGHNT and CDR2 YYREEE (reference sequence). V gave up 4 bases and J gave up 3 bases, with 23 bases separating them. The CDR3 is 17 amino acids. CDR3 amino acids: CASSAQGGRGEGYEQYF. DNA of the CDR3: TGTGCCAGCAGCGCCCAGGGTGGCCGCGGAGAGGGCTACGAGCAGTACTTC.

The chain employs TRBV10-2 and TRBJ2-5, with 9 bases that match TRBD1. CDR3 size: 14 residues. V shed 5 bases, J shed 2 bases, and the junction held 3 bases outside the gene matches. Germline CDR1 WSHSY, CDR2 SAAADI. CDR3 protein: CASSLDRGQETQYF. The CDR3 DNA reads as TGCGCCAGCAGTCTCGACAGGGGGCAAGAGACCCAGTACTTC.